These 5 T cell receptor beta chains were all obtained from the same sample, sequenced in a study of blood T cell repertoires in COVID-19. The repertoire was sequenced with immunoSEQ multiplex PCR; TCRdb's copy has only in-frame clones and lacks some. The sample has tens of thousands of clones, 80% to 85% seen once. Sample: peripheral blood. These receptors were obtained from a man at least 80 years old with active or convalescent COVID-19.

The rearrangement links TRBV5-1 to TRBJ2-2, with D tentatively TRBD1 (5 bases). The V end lost 6 bases, the J end lost 2 bases, and 14 bases lay between the germline ends. Germline CDR1 is SGHRS and CDR2 is YFSETQ. The length of the CDR3 is 15 residues. CDR3 residues: CASKKGQLNTGELFF. CDR3 bases: TGCGCCAGCAAAAAGGGGCAGCTAAACACCGGGGAGCTGTTTTTT.

The chain uses TRBV27 and TRBJ1-6; 12 bases map to TRBD1. The CDR3 totals 19 residues. Trimming at V came to 3 bases and at J to 7 bases, leaving 13 bases not matched to a gene. Germline V gene data show CDR1 as MNHEY and CDR2 as SMNVEV (reference sequence). For the CDR3, the DNA is TGTGCCAGCAGTTTTACGGGAGTGGGACAGGGGGCAGGAAATTCACCCCTCCACTTT. This sequence encodes CASSFTGVGQGAGNSPLHF.

The chain links TRBV6-4 to TRBJ1-5, with no clear D. V was trimmed by 3 bases and J by 0 bases, leaving 15 bases between them. The CDR3 extends over 17 amino acids. CDR1 MRHNA and CDR2 SNTAGT come from the germline V gene. DNA for the CDR3: TGTGCCAGCAGTGATGTTGGAGCAGACTGTAGCAATCAGCCCCAGCATTTT. Translating gives CASSDVGADCSNQPQHF.

J is TRBJ1-2 and V is TRBV5-4; the match to TRBD1 covers 12 bases. CDR1 is SGHNT, CDR2 YYREEE, per germline (reference sequence). With V trimmed by 1 base and J by 4 bases, 8 bases remained unmatched. This CDR3 is 17 amino acids long. The CDR3 is CASSLKEGQGAFYGYTF. The CDR3 DNA reads as TGTGCCAGCAGCTTGAAAGAGGGACAGGGGGCGTTCTATGGCTACACCTTC.

The V gene is TRBV6-2 or TRBV6-3, the J gene TRBJ2-4; 14 bases are a match to TRBD2. This CDR3 region has 19 residues. Germline loops: CDR1 MNHEY, CDR2 SVGEGT. The trim removed 0 bases at V and 2 bases at J, leaving 6 bases unmatched. The CDR3, as DNA: TGTGCCAGCAGTTACTCGAGGGGACTAGCGGGAGTGTCCAAAAACATTCAGTACTTC. Residues: CASSYSRGLAGVSKNIQYF.